This TCR beta chain derives from a study of radiotherapy plus CTLA-4 blockade in lung cancer (dated by TCRdb to the late 2010s). About the study as a whole: Among enrolled patients, under 20% had an objective response and roughly 31% reached disease control. What the research found in general, with its limitations: After treatment with radiotherapy and ipilimumab, TCR clones that originated in tumors expanded in peripheral blood. The strongest predictors of response, as reported, were early dynamic changes in blood T cell clones along with a rise in serum interferon-beta after radiation.

Library generation was performed with the immunoSEQ multiplex PCR assay. TCRdb holds this immuneACCESS table with in-frame rearrangements only. Some clones are missing; in checked studies, unresolved V genes explain under half, and the rest has no known cause. The sample table contains 62,000 or so clones; only one count was recorded for 70% to 80% of them. Over 7.5% of the sample is taken by the ten largest. As concerns this clone: Its specific antigen is unknown. One base away there is no much larger clone; base qualities are not given.

In this study, focal radiation therapy paired with CTLA-4 blockade (ipilimumab) was tested in patients who had chemo-refractory metastatic non-small-cell lung cancer. Counted from cysteine to phenylalanine, this CDR3 has 17 amino acids. Just CDR3 DNA is preserved here, 51 bases in frame from base 1. Based on the germline V gene, the CDR1 and CDR2 sequences are SGHNT and YENEEA. The V and J ends are trimmed by 1 base and 0 bases, leaving 13 bases between them. The sequencing here drew on peripheral blood, taken from a patient treated with radiotherapy plus ipilimumab. Rearrangement joined TRBV11-3 to TRBJ1-3, with no confident D gene call. The receptor was derived from a human donor with non-small cell lung cancer who had a complete response to radiotherapy plus ipilimumab. The DNA reads TGTGCCAGCAGCTTAGCTGGCACAATGATCTCTGGAAACACCATATATTTT. This sequence encodes CASSLAGTMISGNTIYF. This CDR3, with the reference TRBV11-3 and TRBJ1-3 proteins standing in past its ends, gives the full variable domain EAGVVQSPRYKIIEKKQPVAFWCNPISGHNTLYWYLQNLGQGPELLIRYENEEAVDDSQLPKDRFSAERLKGVDSTLKIQPAELGDSAVYLCASSLAGTMISGNTIYFGEGSWLTVV.